The present TCR beta chain was sequenced within a study of OX40 agonist ivuxolimab in advanced cancers. Across the whole study: The dose-escalation cohort was approximately 81% male, with a mean age of around 60 years, ranging roughly 20 to 90. Partial response was recorded in three patients: one hepatocellular carcinoma and two cutaneous melanoma cases.

The study, taken as a whole, reports: Circulating CD4+ and CD8+ T cells showed clonal expansion by week 6 at 0.1 to 3.0 mg/kg.

Method: immunoSEQ multiplex PCR; TCRdb's copy keeps in-frame clones and lacks some. Of 28,000 or so clones listed, more than 85% are singletons. Note on this clone: Its antigen is currently unknown.

The origin of this receptor is an adult with an advanced solid tumor such as melanoma, head and neck, liver or kidney cancer. Sequences were derived from CD4+ or CD8+ T cells sorted from blood, sampled in a trial of the OX40 agonist ivuxolimab.

The CDR3 sequence: CASLSGGFETVYEQYF. CDR3 sequence (DNA): TGCGCCAGCTTATCAGGGGGCTTCGAGACGGTCTACGAGCAGTACTTC. The rearrangement uses TRBV5-1 and TRBJ2-7; 8 bases line up with TRBD1. CDR1 is SGHRS, CDR2 YFSETQ, per germline. With 7 bases clipped from V and 3 bases from J, the junction kept 15 bases outside the gene matches. CDR3 size: 16 residues.